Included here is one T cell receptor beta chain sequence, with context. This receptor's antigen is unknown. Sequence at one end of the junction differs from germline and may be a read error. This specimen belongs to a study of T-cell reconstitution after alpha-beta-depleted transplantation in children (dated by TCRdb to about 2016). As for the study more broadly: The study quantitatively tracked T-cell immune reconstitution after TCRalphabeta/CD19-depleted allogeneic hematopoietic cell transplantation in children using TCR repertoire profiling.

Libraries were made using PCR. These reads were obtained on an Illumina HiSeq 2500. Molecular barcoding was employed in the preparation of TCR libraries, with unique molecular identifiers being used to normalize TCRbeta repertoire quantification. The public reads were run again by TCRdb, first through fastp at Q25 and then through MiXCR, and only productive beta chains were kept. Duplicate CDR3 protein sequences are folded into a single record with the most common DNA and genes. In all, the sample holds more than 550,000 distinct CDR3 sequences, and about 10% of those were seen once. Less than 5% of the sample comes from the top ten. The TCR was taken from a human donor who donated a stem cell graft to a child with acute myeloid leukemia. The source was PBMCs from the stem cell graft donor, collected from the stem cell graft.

The CDR3 loop reads CASSQENANQETQYF. The DNA sequence reads TGTGCCAGCAGCCAAGAAAACGCCAACCAGGAGACCCAGTACTTC. The sequence links TRBV3-1 to TRBJ2-5, with the D gene call left open. Via the germline V gene (reference sequence), CDR1 is LGHDT and CDR2 YNNKEL. The CDR3 goes from the cysteine to the phenylalanine over 15 residues. Only the CDR3 portion is preserved as DNA: 45 bases, with reading frame beginning at the first base.